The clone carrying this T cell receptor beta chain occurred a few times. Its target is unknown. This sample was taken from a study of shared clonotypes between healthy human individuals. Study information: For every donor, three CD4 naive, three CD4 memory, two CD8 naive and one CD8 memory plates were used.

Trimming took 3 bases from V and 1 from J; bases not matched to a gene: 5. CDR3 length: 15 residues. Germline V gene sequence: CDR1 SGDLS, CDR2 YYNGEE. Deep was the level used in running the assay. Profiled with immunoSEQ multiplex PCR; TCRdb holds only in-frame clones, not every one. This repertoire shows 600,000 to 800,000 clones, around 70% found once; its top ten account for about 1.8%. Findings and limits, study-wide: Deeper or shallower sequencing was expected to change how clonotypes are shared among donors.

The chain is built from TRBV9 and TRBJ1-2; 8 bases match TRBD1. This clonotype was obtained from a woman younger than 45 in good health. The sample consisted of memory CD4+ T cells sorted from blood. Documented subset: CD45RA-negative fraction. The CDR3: CASSARTGNNYGYTF. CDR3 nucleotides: TGTGCCAGCAGCGCGCGGACAGGGAATAACTATGGCTACACCTTC.